Below, 25 T cell receptor beta chains from the same sample are listed, as sequenced in a study of T cell repertoires in cytomegalovirus infection. TCRdb reprocessed the reads with MiXCR, giving one entry per CDR3 protein. The data show nearly 550,000 distinct CDR3 sequences, approximately 15% seen once. The sequenced sample was CD8+ T cells from PBMCs. These receptors originate from a human donor in good health (CMV status not recorded). Some clones in this sample may be carry-over from other donors' samples.

This chain uses TRBV11-2 with TRBJ1-2; perhaps TRBD1 as D (5 bases). The CDR3 consists of 14 residues. CDR1 is SGHAT, CDR2 FQNNGV, per germline. Trimming removed 1 base at V and 7 bases at J, with 13 bases between. The CDR3 DNA follows: TGTGCCAGCAGCTTAGGGGCAGGGACCCCTGGCTACACCTTC. As protein: CASSLGAGTPGYTF.

The chain uses TRBV20-1 and TRBJ2-7, with TRBD1 matching over 11 bases. The J segment lost 0 bases and the V segment lost 5 bases, leaving 12 bases of the junction unmatched. CDR3 length: 17 residues. Germline CDR1 reads DFQATT; CDR2 reads SNEGSKA (reference sequence). The CDR3 nucleotides are TGCAGTGCTTCGCCTGGGACAGGGGGTTTTACCTCCTACGAGCAGTACTTC. Its protein is CSASPGTGGFTSYEQYF.

The table lists this clonotype with a few counts. The V gene is TRBV6-1, the J gene TRBJ2-7; 9 bases are shared with TRBD2. The CDR3 consists of 15 residues. The V gene end was trimmed by 6 bases and the J gene end by 2 bases; junction bases not matched to a gene: 8. CDR1 is MNHNS and CDR2 is SASEGT in the germline V gene. This CDR3 reads CASSPLAGGPYEQYF. CDR3 nucleotide sequence: TGTGCCAGCAGCCCACTAGCGGGTGGACCCTACGAGCAGTACTTC.

This clonotype showed up just a few times. This chain connects TRBV6-2 or TRBV6-3 to TRBJ2-5; D not resolved. The germline V gene has CDR1 MNHEY and CDR2 SVGEGT. The V gene lost 4 bases and the J gene lost 1 base, with 10 bases spanning the gap. The CDR3 sequence is 14 residues long. CDR3 nucleotide sequence: TGTGCCAGCAGTTTCTTGGCCCCCCAAGAGACCCAGTACTTC. Translated, it gives CASSFLAPQETQYF.

About this clonotype itself: This may be a read error: a much more frequent sequence differs by one nucleotide. This chain connects TRBV27 to TRBJ2-7; 11 bases fit TRBD2. CDR1 and CDR2 (germline): MNHEY, SMNVEV (reference sequence). This CDR3 has 15 residues. CDR3 DNA sequence: TGTGACAGCAGTTTGACTAGCGGGATTGGATACGAGCAGTACTTC. Protein product: CDSSLTSGIGYEQYF.

This clonotype was seen a handful of times. The chain carries TRBV27 and TRBJ2-5, with TRBD2 matching over 12 bases. Looked up from germline, CDR1 is MNHEY and CDR2 is SMNVEV (reference sequence). The CDR3 loop spans 15 amino acids. The V gene end was trimmed by 4 bases and the J gene end by 4 bases; junction bases not matched to a gene: 4. CDR3: CASSYRGLAGETQYF. CDR3 DNA: TGTGCCAGCAGTTACCGGGGACTAGCGGGAGAGACCCAGTACTTC.

This sequence joins TRBV19 and TRBJ1-1, with TRBD1 matching over 7 bases. Losses at the gene ends were 1 base for V and 1 base for J; bases not matched to a gene: 3. CDR1 and CDR2 from the germline V gene are LNHDA and SQIVND (reference sequence). The CDR3 sequence is 15 residues long. CDR3 protein: CASSIGGGKNTEAFF. CDR3 bases: TGTGCCAGTAGTATAGGAGGGGGCAAGAACACTGAAGCTTTCTTT.

V usage is TRBV7-9 and J usage is TRBJ1-6, with D unresolved. CDR1 is SEHNR, CDR2 FQNEAQ, per germline (reference sequence). The CDR3 runs to 14 residues. Trimming shortened V by 8 bases and J by 3 bases, and 11 bases separated the two germline ends. CDR3 DNA sequence: TGTGCCAGCCGTAACGAGGGCTATAATTCACCCCTCCACTTT. This codes for CASRNEGYNSPLHF.

In its sample, this clonotype was seen a few times. V and J are TRBV6-5 and TRBJ2-7; 10 nucleotides match TRBD2. V dropped 0 bases and J dropped 0; count of bases not matched to a gene: 2. The germline gives CDR1 MNHEY, CDR2 SVGAGI. The CDR3 has 16 residues. The CDR3 DNA follows: TGTGCCAGCAGTTACTCGAGCGGGAGGGCCTCCTACGAGCAGTACTTC. Translation: CASSYSSGRASYEQYF.

In its sample, this clonotype was seen a few times. The rearrangement links TRBV7-9 to TRBJ1-3, with D possibly matching TRBD1 (6 bases). CDR3 size: 12 residues. Germline V CDR1 and CDR2: SEHNR, FQNEAQ (reference sequence). V was shortened by 8 bases and J by 9 bases, with 14 bases between the two germline ends. CDR3 residues: CASLGGDGTIYF. The CDR3 coding sequence is TGTGCCAGCCTCGGGGGCGATGGCACCATATATTTT. Complete variable domain (other parts from reference TRBV7-9 and TRBJ1-3): DTGVSQNPRHKITKRGQNVTFRCDPISEHNRLYWYRQTLGQGPEFLTYFQNEAQLEKSRLLSDRFSAERPKGSFSTLEIQRTEQGDSAMYLCASLGGDGTIYFGEGSWLTVV.

This chain joins TRBV28 and TRBJ2-1; 9 nucleotides line up with TRBD2. Germline V gene lookup returns CDR1 MDHEN and CDR2 SYDVKM. The V gene end was trimmed by 2 bases and the J gene end by 5 bases; junction bases not matched to a gene: 4. The CDR3 runs to 15 residues. The CDR3 nucleotides are TGTGCCAGCAGTTTAATGACTAGCGGAGACAATGAGCAGTTCTTC. It translates to CASSLMTSGDNEQFF. Together with reference TRBV28 and TRBJ2-1, the CDR3 gives the full variable domain: DVKVTQSSRYLVKRTGEKVFLECVQDMDHENMFWYRQDPGLGLRLIYFSYDVKMKEKGDIPEGYSVSREKKERFSLILESASTNQTSMYLCASSLMTSGDNEQFFGPGTRLTVL.

This clonotype was detected only a few times. The gene calls are TRBV27 and TRBJ2-5; TRBD1 matches 9 bases. Germline CDR1 MNHEY, CDR2 SMNVEV (reference sequence). V shed 4 bases, J shed 5 bases, and the junction held 8 bases outside the gene matches. This CDR3 has 15 residues. The CDR3 spells CASSSRDRVAETQYF. For the CDR3, the DNA is TGTGCCAGCAGTTCCCGGGACAGGGTAGCGGAGACCCAGTACTTC.

This clonotype was observed a handful of times. The chain recombines TRBV5-6 with TRBJ2-7; 9 positions agree with TRBD1. J gave up 0 bases and V 0 bases, and 4 bases lay outside the gene matches. The CDR3 consists of 16 residues. Germline assignment: CDR1 SGHDT and CDR2 YYEEEE. The CDR3 DNA reads TGTGCCAGCAGCTTGGGGACAGGGGTGAACTCCTACGAGCAGTACTTC. This codes for CASSLGTGVNSYEQYF.

This clonotype was detected only a few times. This chain connects TRBV9 to TRBJ2-7, with 8 positions matching TRBD2. Trimming cost V 3 bases and J 3 bases; bases outside gene matches: 8. The CDR3 consists of 15 residues. Germline lookup yields CDR1 SGDLS and CDR2 YYNGEE. The CDR3 loop is CASSANTGTSYEQYF. Written as DNA, the CDR3 is TGTGCCAGCAGCGCAAACACCGGGACTAGCTACGAGCAGTACTTC.

This chain uses TRBV7-9 with TRBJ2-3; 7 bases fit TRBD1. CDR3 length equals 13 residues. Trimming removed 8 bases from V and 3 bases from J; junction bases left unmatched: 5. Germline V CDR1 and CDR2: SEHNR, FQNEAQ (reference sequence). The CDR3 reads CASLGQRTDTQYF. The CDR3 DNA sequence: TGTGCCAGCTTGGGACAGCGGACAGATACGCAGTATTTT.

This clonotype occurred many times. The V and J genes are TRBV19 and TRBJ2-5; no clear D. The CDR3 length is 13 residues. Deletions cut 7 bases from V and 3 bases from J, with 12 bases between. Germline CDR1 LNHDA, CDR2 SQIVND (reference sequence). For the CDR3, the DNA is TGTGCCAGTACCTCTGGGCTGGAAGAGACCCAGTACTTC. This encodes CASTSGLEETQYF.

Many counts were recorded for this clonotype. This chain uses TRBV7-3 with TRBJ2-2, with TRBD2 identical over 14 bases. The V gene's germline CDR1 is SGHTA and CDR2 FQGTGA. After removal of 1 base from V and 0 bases from J, the junction contained 1 base not matched to a gene. The CDR3 totals 18 residues. CDR3 loop: CASSLRLAGGPNTGELFF. CDR3 sequence (DNA): TGTGCCAGCAGCTTAAGACTAGCGGGGGGGCCGAACACCGGGGAGCTGTTTTTT.

This clonotype was counted ten times or more. The chain uses TRBV7-9 and TRBJ1-4, with unresolved D. V dropped 5 bases and J dropped 8 bases, with 12 bases sitting between them. The CDR3 sequence is 13 residues long. Germline CDR1 and CDR2: SEHNR and FQNEAQ (reference sequence). The CDR3 DNA is TGTGCCAGCAGCCATAGGCCCGGAGAAAAACTGTTTTTT. The encoded protein is CASSHRPGEKLFF.

The chain links TRBV3-1 to TRBJ1-5; no clear D. The CDR3 contains 18 residues. Per the germline V gene, CDR1 is LGHDT and CDR2 is YNNKEL (reference sequence). V lost 4 bases to trimming and J lost 0 bases, with 19 bases between them. CDR3 nucleotide sequence: TGTGCCAGCAGCCCCTCGCTTGGGCAGATTAATAGCAATCAGCCCCAGCATTTT. Protein sequence: CASSPSLGQINSNQPQHF.

This clonotype was recorded many times. This chain joins TRBV2 and TRBJ1-1; 9 nucleotides line up with TRBD1. V lost 8 bases and J lost 5; bases outside the gene matches: 15. There are 16 residues in the CDR3. The germline gives CDR1 SNHLY, CDR2 FYNNEI. In DNA, the CDR3 is TGTGCCAGCGGGGTATTTACAGGGGGCAGTTATACTGAAGCTTTCTTT. Its protein product is CASGVFTGGSYTEAFF. Together with reference TRBV2 and TRBJ1-1, the CDR3 gives the full variable domain: EPEVTQTPSHQVTQMGQEVILRCVPISNHLYFYWYRQILGQKVEFLVSFYNNEISEKSEIFDDQFSVERPDGSNFTLKIRSTKLEDSAMYFCASGVFTGGSYTEAFFGQGTRLTVV.

This clonotype appeared a few times. The rearrangement joins TRBV4-1 to TRBJ2-3; TRBD2 aligns across 12 bases. This CDR3 region has 17 residues. V was pared by 2 bases and J by 6 bases, with 9 bases of the junction left unmatched. Germline CDR1 and CDR2: MGHRA and YSYEKL. The CDR3 bases are TGCGCCAGCAGCCAATTACTAGCGGGGGGTATGAAGGATACGCAGTATTTT. It translates to CASSQLLAGGMKDTQYF.

A few counts support this clonotype. This chain connects TRBV28 to TRBJ2-7; TRBD2 matches 7 bases. CDR1 is MDHEN, CDR2 SYDVKM, per germline. The CDR3 length is 16 residues. The V gene end was trimmed by 5 bases and the J gene end by 1 base; junction bases not matched to a gene: 11. The CDR3 DNA follows: TGTGCCAGCAGTCAACTAAGACTAGCCGGTTCCTACGAGCAGTACTTC. Translation: CASSQLRLAGSYEQYF.

This clonotype was picked up a small number of times. The rearrangement uses TRBV27 and TRBJ1-6; perhaps TRBD1 as D (5 bases). The germline V gene encodes CDR1 MNHEY and CDR2 SMNVEV (reference sequence). This CDR3 has 14 residues. V lost 4 bases, J lost 8 bases, and 12 bases lay in between. The CDR3 region has the DNA TGTGCCAGCAGTTCTACAGGAGACCATTCACCCCTCCACTTT. This sequence encodes CASSSTGDHSPLHF.

This clonotype occurred many times. The J gene is TRBJ1-1, the V gene TRBV12-5; TRBD1 aligns across 7 bases. Germline CDR1 is LGHNT and CDR2 is FRNRAP. V trimming: 2 bases; J trimming: 1 base; junction bases outside the gene matches: 13. The CDR3 totals 18 residues. CDR3 bases: TGTGCTAGTGGTTTGCCCTTACTCGGTGGGACAGAGAACACTGAAGCTTTCTTT. Its translation is CASGLPLLGGTENTEAFF. Full variable domain (remainder filled in from reference TRBV12-5 and TRBJ1-1): DARVTQTPRHKVTEMGQEVTMRCQPILGHNTVFWYRQTMMQGLELLAYFRNRAPLDDSGMPKDRFSAEMPDATLATLKIQPSEPRDSAVYFCASGLPLLGGTENTEAFFGQGTRLTVV.

This clonotype was detected many times. The V and J genes are TRBV12-3 or TRBV12-4 and TRBJ1-2; D remains unclear. V lost 4 bases and J 4 bases, leaving 19 bases between the germline ends. The CDR3 contains 16 residues. This CDR3 reads CASSSLGQATVYGYTF. The CDR3 DNA is TGTGCCAGCAGTTCTCTCGGGCAGGCGACCGTCTATGGCTACACCTTC.